This TCR beta chain was sequenced in a study of T cell repertoires in cytomegalovirus infection. General study results and limits: CMV carriers with the relevant HLA were identified by cumulative public TCR beta family frequency.

With regard to this clonotype: Its antigen is not known.

J gave up 9 bases and V 2 bases, and 4 bases lay outside the gene matches. The CDR3 runs 13 residues. Per the germline V gene, CDR1 is LGHNT and CDR2 is FRNRAP. TCRdb itself ran the reads through MiXCR, one entry per CDR3 protein. Of about 770,000 distinct CDR3 sequences in the sample, just under 30% were seen once. This TCR came from a human donor in good health (CMV status not recorded). Some clones in this sample may be carry-over from other donors' samples. The source material was cultured CD8+ T cells from PBMCs, sampled from culture after CMV antigen stimulation. The chain employs TRBV12-5 and TRBJ2-1, with 7 bases aligning to TRBD2. CDR3 amino acids: CASGLTGGGEQFF. The DNA for the CDR3 is TGTGCTAGTGGTTTGACAGGCGGGGGTGAGCAGTTCTTC.